Below, 5 T cell receptor beta chains from the same sample are listed, as sequenced in a study of a mutant IDH1 vaccine in newly diagnosed glioma. Data came from immunoSEQ multiplex PCR; TCRdb stores just in-frame clones and leaves some out. Of about 98,000 clones listed, around 90% are singletons. Time point here: baseline, week 1 (first vaccination visit). The sample's treatment: pre-vaccination baseline after standard-of-care therapy. The sample here was PBMCs, taken from a glioma patient treated with radiotherapy, temozolomide or both. These receptors came from a woman aged 50 to 60 with glioma.

The V call is TRBV6-5, the J call TRBJ1-2, with D tentatively TRBD1 (5 bases). Germline V gives CDR1 MNHEY, CDR2 SVGAGI. The CDR3 covers 13 residues. The V gene lost 5 bases and the J gene lost 6 bases, with 13 bases spanning the gap. CDR3 in DNA: TGTGCCAGCAGTGAGGGGAAGATGGATGGCTACACCTTC. Protein sequence: CASSEGKMDGYTF.

The V gene is TRBV7-2, the J gene TRBJ1-4, with D perhaps matching TRBD1 (5 bases). Trimming took 1 base from V and 3 from J, leaving 9 bases between them. This CDR3 has 15 residues. Looked up from germline, CDR1 is SGHTA and CDR2 is FQGNSA. CDR3 sequence (DNA): TGTGCCAGCAGCTTAGTGGGGGGAGCTAATGAAAAACTGTTTTTT. Translated: CASSLVGGANEKLFF. Using reference TRBV7-2 and TRBJ1-4 for the parts outside the CDR3, the full variable domain is GAGVSQSPSNKVTEKGKDVELRCDPISGHTALYWYRQSLGQGLEFLIYFQGNSAPDKSGLPSDRFSAERTGGSVSTLTIQRTQQEDSAVYLCASSLVGGANEKLFFGSGTQLSVL.

V is TRBV7-9 and J is TRBJ1-4, with D unresolved. Per the germline V gene, CDR1 is SEHNR and CDR2 is FQNEAQ (reference sequence). Trimming cost V 3 bases and J 0 bases, with 14 bases left between them. The CDR3 length is 17 residues. CDR3 amino acids: CASSLALGSPTNEKLFF. CDR3 sequence (DNA): TGTGCCAGCAGCTTGGCACTTGGGTCCCCAACTAATGAAAAACTGTTTTTT.

The chain uses TRBV30 and TRBJ2-3; D is possibly TRBD2 (6 bases). CDR1 GTSNPN and CDR2 SVGIG come from the germline V gene (reference sequence). The CDR3 sequence is 12 residues long. V lost 4 bases to trimming and J lost 1 base, with 6 bases between them. CDR3: CAWTSGTDTQYF. As DNA, the CDR3 is TGTGCCTGGACTAGCGGCACAGATACGCAGTATTTT.

The V and J genes are TRBV25-1 and TRBJ1-2; TRBD1 matches at 8 bases. J lost 4 bases, V lost 5 bases, and 12 bases had no gene match. Germline CDR1 reads MGHDK; CDR2 reads SYGVNS. CDR3 length: 16 residues. The chain's CDR3 is CASSSIGSGTGYGYTF. CDR3 DNA: TGTGCCAGCAGTTCAATTGGGTCGGGGACAGGCTATGGCTACACCTTC.